These 23 T cell receptor beta chains were all obtained from the same sample, sequenced in a study of blood T cells in healthy people across ages. Primers used in a second PCR of roughly 7 to 12 cycles were a sample-barcoded 5' primer and a J-beta primer mix. Each CDR3 protein gets one entry after TCRdb re-called the 5' RACE reads with MiXCR. This sample carries approximately 1.5 million distinct CDR3 sequences, roughly a third of them seen once, and the ten largest clones take over 9%. The sample consisted of blood. These receptors originate from a woman between 25 and 40 years old in good health.

The chain has TRBV9 and TRBJ2-5; the D call may be TRBD1 or TRBD2 (5 bases each). Per the germline V gene, CDR1 is SGDLS and CDR2 is YYNGEE. V dropped 0 bases and J dropped 10 bases, with 16 bases sitting between them. There are 14 residues in the CDR3. The chain's CDR3 is CASSVEGADLDQYF. DNA for the CDR3: TGTGCCAGCAGCGTAGAAGGGGCGGACTTAGACCAGTACTTC.

This sequence joins TRBV5-1 and TRBJ2-7, with 8 bases fitting TRBD1. V was pared by 4 bases and J by 4 bases, with 10 bases of the junction left unmatched. The CDR3 contains 15 residues. From germline, CDR1 is SGHRS and CDR2 YFSETQ. The CDR3, as DNA: TGCGCCAGCAGCCCGGGTACGAGGACAGGGTACGAGCAGTACTTC. Its translation: CASSPGTRTGYEQYF.

The V and J genes are TRBV9 and TRBJ2-3; D is undetermined. Germline V gene sequence: CDR1 SGDLS, CDR2 YYNGEE. CDR3 length: 15 amino acids. Trimming removed 0 bases from V and 4 bases from J, with 12 bases in between. The CDR3 here is CASSVAAHPADTQYF. The CDR3 DNA reads as TGTGCCAGCAGCGTAGCCGCCCACCCCGCAGATACGCAGTATTTT.

The rearrangement links TRBV18 to TRBJ2-7; TRBD1 or TRBD2 may be the D gene (6 bases each). The CDR3 sequence is 14 residues long. Trimming removed 2 bases from V and 2 bases from J, with 10 bases in between. Germline V gives CDR1 KGHSH, CDR2 LQKENI. CDR3 sequence: CASSPMEGAYEQYF. CDR3 nucleotide sequence: TGTGCCAGCTCACCAATGGAGGGGGCCTACGAGCAGTACTTC.

The gene calls are TRBV6-2 or TRBV6-3 and TRBJ2-5, with 15 bases that match TRBD2. V was clipped by 5 bases and J by 2 bases; unmatched bases: 9. CDR3 size: 18 residues. Germline CDR1 MNHEY, CDR2 SVGEGT. CDR3 loop: CASSLPGLAGGFQETQYF. In nucleotides, the CDR3 is TGTGCCAGCAGTCTTCCGGGACTAGCGGGGGGCTTTCAAGAGACCCAGTACTTC.

This chain links TRBV14 with TRBJ2-2; 9 bases line up with TRBD2. After removal of 3 bases from V and 0 bases from J, the junction contained 2 bases not matched to a gene. CDR1 is SGHDN and CDR2 is FVKESK in the germline V gene. The CDR3 loop spans 16 amino acids. The DNA of the CDR3 is TGTGCCAGCAGCCAGGTAGCGGGGGCGAACACCGGGGAGCTGTTTTTT. Amino acids: CASSQVAGANTGELFF.

In this sample, this clonotype turned up a few times. The rearrangement joins TRBV7-2 to TRBJ2-3; 13 bases match TRBD2. The CDR3 totals 21 residues. Germline-derived CDR1 and CDR2 are SGHTA and FQGNSA. V trimming: 1 base; J trimming: 9 bases; junction bases outside the gene matches: 22. The CDR3 coding sequence is TGTGCCAGCAGCTTAGTGCCAGGGACTTTGGGAGGACTAGCGGGAGCCCGAACGCAGTATTTT. Protein: CASSLVPGTLGGLAGARTQYF.

DNA of the CDR3: TGCAGTGCTAACGAGGGGGCCAGGGAGACCCAGTACTTC. It specifies CSANEGARETQYF. This chain uses TRBV20-1 with TRBJ2-7; 7 bases are a match to TRBD1. The J call is doubtful: the DNA matches TRBJ2-5 better. Germline V gene sequence: CDR1 DFQATT, CDR2 SNEGSKA (reference sequence). The CDR3 is made up of 13 amino acids.

The chain uses TRBV20-1 and TRBJ2-3; D is unresolved. Trimming removed 3 bases from V and 1 base from J, with 11 bases in between. This CDR3 has 14 amino acids. Germline V gives CDR1 DFQATT, CDR2 SNEGSKA (reference sequence). The CDR3 loop is CSARRSAGTDTQYF. The DNA for the CDR3 is TGCAGTGCTAGGCGATCGGCAGGCACAGATACGCAGTATTTT.

This clonotype has a single count. The genes are TRBV2 and TRBJ2-5, with D possibly matching TRBD2 (6 bases). The J call may be in error: the DNA end matches TRBJ2-7 better. CDR3 length: 11 amino acids. Germline CDR1 is SNHLY and CDR2 is FYNNEI. This chain's CDR3 is CASGGDHEQYF. The CDR3 DNA follows: TGTGCCAGCGGAGGGGACCACGAGCAGTACTTC.

The V and J genes are TRBV20-1 and TRBJ1-6, with TRBD1 identical over 7 bases. Germline V CDR1 and CDR2: DFQATT, SNEGSKA (reference sequence). The CDR3 sequence is 14 residues long. With V trimmed by 3 bases and J by 6 bases, 5 bases remained unmatched. The CDR3 spells CSARLDRINSPLHF. The CDR3 DNA reads TGCAGTGCTAGGTTGGACAGGATTAATTCACCCCTCCACTTT.

This rearrangement joins TRBV7-9 to TRBJ1-6; D ambiguous. Germline loops: CDR1 SEHNR, CDR2 FQNEAQ (reference sequence). There are 12 residues in the CDR3. Trimming took 8 bases from V and 9 from J, leaving 11 bases between them. The CDR3 loop reads CASGNEFSPLHF. CDR3 nucleotides: TGTGCCAGCGGAAATGAGTTTTCACCCCTCCACTTT.

The gene calls are TRBV3-1 and TRBJ2-4; 10 bases align to TRBD2. The J call could be wrong; TRBJ2-5 is a better fit for the DNA end. This CDR3 contains 16 residues. In germline, CDR1 is LGHDT, CDR2 YNNKEL (reference sequence). The CDR3 nucleotides read TGTGCCAGCAGCCAAGAGTGGACTAGCGGTACGGAGACCCAGTACTTC. It translates to CASSQEWTSGTETQYF.

This clonotype was observed a few times. CDR3 DNA: TGTGCCATCAGTGAGTCGGCCAGCAATCAGCCCCAGCATTTT. Translating gives CAISESASNQPQHF. V gene TRBV10-3 combines with J gene TRBJ1-5; D is uncertain. Germline lookup yields CDR1 ENHRY and CDR2 SYGVKD. The germline V and J ends were trimmed by 0 bases and 1 base, with 4 bases remaining between them. The CDR3 extends over 14 amino acids.

The genes are TRBV18 and TRBJ2-5, with a weak D call TRBD2 (5 bases). With 1 base removed from V and 5 bases from J, the gap between germline ends came to 14 bases. The CDR3 consists of 15 residues. The germline CDR1 and CDR2 sequences are KGHSH and LQKENI. The CDR3 is CASSPLFAPGETQYF. The CDR3 DNA sequence: TGTGCCAGCTCACCACTATTTGCTCCGGGGGAGACCCAGTACTTC. The complete variable domain, with remaining parts taken from reference TRBV18 and TRBJ2-5, reads NAGVMQNPRHLVRRRGQEARLRCSPMKGHSHVYWYRQLPEEGLKFMVYLQKENIIDESGMPKERFSAEFPKEGPSILRIQQVVRGDSAAYFCASSPLFAPGETQYFGPGTRLLVL.

This clonotype turned up a few times. V is TRBV28 and J is TRBJ2-7; 10 bases line up with TRBD2. J lost 7 bases, V lost 7 bases, and 7 bases had no gene match. This CDR3 spans 13 amino acids. Germline V gene data show CDR1 as MDHEN and CDR2 as SYDVKM. The CDR3 region is CASTRPAGGEQYF. The CDR3 DNA reads TGTGCCAGCACCCGGCCAGCGGGAGGGGAGCAGTACTTC.

The table lists this clonotype with a few counts. V usage is TRBV15 and J usage is TRBJ2-7; TRBD2 agrees at 7 bases. V dropped 1 base and J dropped 3; count of bases not matched to a gene: 3. This CDR3 spans 14 amino acids. Germline CDR1 is LNHNV and CDR2 is YYDKDF (reference sequence). CDR3 nucleotide sequence: TGTGCCACCAGCAGAGGAGCGGGAATCTACGAGCAGTACTTC. Translation: CATSRGAGIYEQYF. Full variable domain (rest looked up from reference TRBV15 and TRBJ2-7): DAMVIQNPRYQVTQFGKPVTLSCSQTLNHNVMYWYQQKSSQAPKLLFHYYDKDFNNEADTPDNFQSRRPNTSFCFLDIRSPGLGDTAMYLCATSRGAGIYEQYFGPGTRLTVT.

The chain has TRBV7-2 and TRBJ2-5, with D perhaps TRBD1 (5 bases). The V end was cut by 4 bases, the J end by 5 bases, with 32 bases between. CDR1 is SGHTA, CDR2 FQGNSA, per germline. The CDR3 extends over 20 amino acids. The CDR3 DNA reads as TGTGCCAGCAGCTCGGCAGATTCGCGGACACGTCTAGGGTGGTTGGAGACCCAGTACTTC. Residues: CASSSADSRTRLGWLETQYF.

A few counts support this clonotype. The chain combines TRBV5-1 with TRBJ2-1; TRBD2 might be the D (7 bases). Deletions cut 0 bases from V and 7 bases from J, with 17 bases between. CDR3 length: 16 residues. CDR1 SGHRS and CDR2 YFSETQ come from the germline V gene. CDR3 DNA sequence: TGCGCCAGCAGCTTGGAGGGGGGGAGTTGGTATAATGAGCAGTTCTTC. Its protein is CASSLEGGSWYNEQFF.

This clonotype was seen a handful of times. V gene TRBV6-1 combines with J gene TRBJ2-3, with TRBD2 identical over 10 bases. V lost 6 bases, J lost 3 bases, and 9 bases stayed unmatched. The CDR3 covers 16 residues. Per germline, CDR1 MNHNS and CDR2 SASEGT. The CDR3, as DNA: TGTGCCAGCAGCGCCAAGAGCGGGGGGGGGACAGATACGCAGTATTTT. The encoded protein is CASSAKSGGGTDTQYF.

The chain carries TRBV3-1 and TRBJ1-6, with D unclear. Trimming stripped 0 bases from V and 11 bases from J, with 8 bases between. Germline-derived CDR1 and CDR2 are LGHDT and YNNKEL (reference sequence). This CDR3 is built from 13 residues. The CDR3 spells CASSQESPPPLHF. The CDR3 DNA sequence: TGTGCCAGCAGCCAAGAGTCGCCACCACCCCTCCACTTT.

This clonotype was seen only a few times. This sequence joins TRBV7-3 and TRBJ2-1; 11 nucleotides align to TRBD2. Germline-derived CDR1 and CDR2 are SGHTA and FQGTGA. The CDR3 runs to 15 residues. J gave up 8 bases and V 2 bases, and 5 bases lay outside the gene matches. The CDR3 bases are TGTGCCAGCAGCTTAGTAGCGGGAGGGCCTGATGAGCAGTTCTTC. It translates to CASSLVAGGPDEQFF.

Comments on this clonotype: A much larger clone differs from this one at a single base, so this may be a read error. The chain links TRBV20-1 to TRBJ2-3; D uncertain. CDR1 and CDR2 from the germline V gene are DFQATT and SNEGSKA (reference sequence). The CDR3 extends over 11 amino acids. The CDR3 spells CRARDAPSQYF. The CDR3 nucleotides read TGCAGGGCTAGAGATGCCCCGTCGCAGTATTTT.